Listed below are T cell receptor beta chains from one sample, sequenced in a study of T cells in Graves' hyperthyroidism and ophthalmopathy. TCRdb re-called the multiplex PCR reads through MiXCR, storing one row per CDR3 protein. The data contain 500,000 to 550,000 distinct CDR3 sequences, about 20% of them singletons. The sample was blood. These receptors came from a man between 40 and 49 years old with Graves' ophthalmopathy. Both conserved end residues are part of each CDR3. A D gene is named only where the DNA matches it firmly. Size is omitted from some rows. Given values are once, few, many or a class for expanded clones.

clone size: NA
J gene: TRBJ1-1
V gene: TRBV6-1
D gene: TRBD1
CDR3 protein: CASSYSPPGGWGTEAFF
CDR3 DNA: TGTGCCAGCAGTTATAGCCCTCCAGGGGGCTGGGGGACTGAAGCTTTCTTT

clone size: few
J gene: TRBJ1-6
V gene: TRBV12-3/TRBV12-4
D gene: NA
CDR3 protein: CASRLQGGDNSPLHF
CDR3 DNA: TGTGCCAGCAGGCTACAGGGAGGGGATAATTCACCCCTCCACTTT

clone size: NA
J gene: TRBJ2-7
V gene: TRBV6-2/TRBV6-3
D gene: NA
CDR3 protein: CASSDQNRGSYEQYF
CDR3 DNA: TGTGCCAGCAGTGACCAGAACCGGGGTTCCTACGAGCAGTACTTC

clone size: few
J gene: TRBJ2-1
V gene: TRBV6-1
D gene: NA
CDR3 protein: CASSLDINEQFF
CDR3 DNA: TGTGCCAGCAGTTTGGACATCAATGAGCAGTTCTTC

clone size: few
J gene: TRBJ2-7
V gene: TRBV30
D gene: NA
CDR3 protein: CAWRDKYTSYEQYF
CDR3 DNA: TGTGCCTGGAGGGACAAGTATACCTCCTACGAGCAGTACTTC

clone size: NA
J gene: TRBJ1-1
V gene: TRBV18
D gene: NA
CDR3 protein: CASSPYTDFNTEAFF
CDR3 DNA: TGTGCCAGCTCACCGTACACAGATTTCAACACTGAAGCTTTCTTT

clone size: few
J gene: TRBJ2-7
V gene: TRBV7-8
D gene: TRBD1
CDR3 protein: CASSTTGGGYEQYF
CDR3 DNA: TGTGCCAGCAGCACGACAGGGGGTGGGTACGAGCAGTACTTC

clone size: NA
J gene: TRBJ1-2
V gene: TRBV7-2
D gene: TRBD1
CDR3 protein: CASSTRTGADYGYTF
CDR3 DNA: TGTGCCAGCAGCACCCGGACAGGGGCTGACTATGGCTACACCTTC

clone size: many
J gene: TRBJ1-2
V gene: TRBV2
D gene: TRBD1
CDR3 protein: CASRDGTALSGYTF
CDR3 DNA: TGTGCCAGCAGGGACGGGACAGCCCTATCCGGCTACACCTTC

clone size: NA
J gene: TRBJ2-7
V gene: TRBV20-1
D gene: NA
CDR3 protein: CSAKIWTSEQYF
CDR3 DNA: TGCAGTGCTAAGATTTGGACGTCGGAGCAGTACTTC

clone size: NA
J gene: TRBJ2-2
V gene: TRBV19
D gene: NA
CDR3 protein: CASSIGGHGELFF
CDR3 DNA: TGTGCCAGTAGTATCGGAGGGCACGGGGAGCTGTTTTTT

clone size: NA
J gene: TRBJ2-6
V gene: TRBV18
D gene: NA
CDR3 protein: CASSRPQGSGANVLTF
CDR3 DNA: TGTGCCAGCTCACGACCCCAGGGGTCTGGGGCCAACGTCCTGACTTTC

clone size: many
J gene: TRBJ2-1
V gene: TRBV6-1
D gene: TRBD1
CDR3 protein: CASSWTTGVGNNEQFF
CDR3 DNA: TGTGCCAGCAGTTGGACAACAGGGGTGGGGAACAATGAGCAGTTCTTC

clone size: NA
J gene: TRBJ2-6
V gene: TRBV20-1
D gene: NA
CDR3 protein: CSANPGTGANVLTF
CDR3 DNA: TGCAGTGCTAATCCAGGGACTGGGGCCAACGTCCTGACTTTC

clone size: few
J gene: TRBJ1-6
V gene: TRBV7-3
D gene: NA
CDR3 protein: CASSLRPRGNNSPLHF
CDR3 DNA: TGTGCCAGCAGCTTAAGGCCGAGGGGAAATAATTCACCCCTCCACTTT

clone size: many
J gene: TRBJ1-1
V gene: TRBV27
D gene: NA
CDR3 protein: CASSQQGWSTEAFF
CDR3 DNA: TGTGCCAGCAGTCAACAGGGATGGTCGACTGAAGCTTTCTTT

clone size: NA
J gene: TRBJ2-1
V gene: TRBV7-9
D gene: NA
CDR3 protein: CASSSGIVRDEQFF
CDR3 DNA: TGTGCCAGCAGTTCCGGAATCGTGCGTGATGAGCAGTTCTTC

clone size: many
J gene: TRBJ2-3
V gene: TRBV29-1
D gene: TRBD2
CDR3 protein: CSVGGLADITSDTQYF
CDR3 DNA: TGCAGCGTTGGGGGACTAGCGGATATCACCTCAGATACGCAGTATTTT

clone size: few
J gene: TRBJ2-7
V gene: TRBV20-1
D gene: TRBD1
CDR3 protein: CSAREVTGDPYEQYF
CDR3 DNA: TGCAGTGCTAGAGAGGTAACAGGGGATCCCTACGAGCAGTACTTC

clone size: many
J gene: TRBJ1-2
V gene: TRBV11-2
D gene: TRBD1
CDR3 protein: CASSLVIGTDRGGYTF
CDR3 DNA: TGTGCCAGCAGCTTAGTTATTGGGACGGACAGGGGTGGCTACACCTTC

clone size: few
J gene: TRBJ2-4
V gene: TRBV29-1
D gene: NA
CDR3 protein: CSVEVLGIQYF
CDR3 DNA: TGCAGCGTTGAGGTCTTGGGCATTCAGTACTTC

clone size: NA
J gene: TRBJ1-1
V gene: TRBV9
D gene: TRBD1
CDR3 protein: CASSHGTGVHEAFF
CDR3 DNA: TGTGCCAGCAGCCACGGGACAGGGGTGCATGAAGCTTTCTTT

clone size: few
J gene: TRBJ1-4
V gene: TRBV6-1
D gene: TRBD1
CDR3 protein: CASRSGQINEKLFF
CDR3 DNA: TGTGCCAGCAGGTCGGGACAGATTAATGAAAAACTGTTTTTT

clone size: NA
J gene: TRBJ2-2
V gene: TRBV18
D gene: NA
CDR3 protein: CASSPPARTGELFF
CDR3 DNA: TGTGCCAGCTCACCCCCGGCCCGCACCGGGGAGCTGTTTTTT

clone size: NA
J gene: TRBJ2-7
V gene: TRBV10-3
D gene: NA
CDR3 protein: CAISEFGLYEQYF
CDR3 DNA: TGTGCCATCAGTGAATTTGGCCTCTACGAGCAGTACTTC

clone size: many
J gene: TRBJ2-2
V gene: TRBV11-2
D gene: NA
CDR3 protein: CASSSGVEELFF
CDR3 DNA: TGTGCCAGCAGCTCGGGGGTTGAGGAGCTGTTTTTT

clone size: NA
J gene: TRBJ1-2
V gene: TRBV28
D gene: NA
CDR3 protein: CASRPALGGHYGYTF
CDR3 DNA: TGTGCCAGCCGCCCCGCCCTAGGGGGTCACTATGGCTACACCTTC

clone size: NA
J gene: TRBJ2-2
V gene: TRBV3-1
D gene: TRBD2
CDR3 protein: CASSQGTSGVQTGELFF
CDR3 DNA: TGTGCCAGCAGCCAAGGGACTAGCGGGGTTCAGACCGGGGAGCTGTTTTTT

clone size: many
J gene: TRBJ2-7
V gene: TRBV20-1
D gene: TRBD1
CDR3 protein: CSGGQGIYEQYF
CDR3 DNA: TGCAGTGGGGGACAGGGAATTTACGAGCAGTACTTC

clone size: few
J gene: TRBJ1-2
V gene: TRBV5-1
D gene: NA
CDR3 protein: CASTSDGSSYYGYTF
CDR3 DNA: TGCGCCAGCACGTCGGACGGATCAAGTTACTATGGCTACACCTTC

clone size: few
J gene: TRBJ1-2
V gene: TRBV20-1
D gene: NA
CDR3 protein: CSARDSSYGYTF
CDR3 DNA: TGCAGTGCTAGAGATTCGTCCTATGGCTACACCTTC

clone size: NA
J gene: TRBJ2-7
V gene: TRBV19
D gene: NA
CDR3 protein: CASSIVDGETYEQYF
CDR3 DNA: TGTGCCAGTAGTATAGTGGACGGGGAAACCTACGAGCAGTACTTC

clone size: NA
J gene: TRBJ2-2
V gene: TRBV6-1
D gene: TRBD1
CDR3 protein: CASSDWDRGTGELFF
CDR3 DNA: TGTGCCAGCAGTGATTGGGACAGGGGCACCGGGGAGCTGTTTTTT

clone size: many
J gene: TRBJ2-3
V gene: TRBV27
D gene: NA
CDR3 protein: CASSLGGRKDTQYF
CDR3 DNA: TGTGCCAGCAGTTTAGGAGGGCGGAAAGATACGCAGTATTTT

clone size: many
J gene: TRBJ2-7
V gene: TRBV28
D gene: TRBD1
CDR3 protein: CASSHSSGTGGHEQYF
CDR3 DNA: TGTGCCAGCAGCCATTCTTCCGGGACAGGGGGCCACGAGCAGTACTTC

clone size: many
J gene: TRBJ2-7
V gene: TRBV2
D gene: NA
CDR3 protein: CASSDIDYRSSYEQYF
CDR3 DNA: TGTGCCAGCAGTGACATTGACTACCGATCCTCCTACGAGCAGTACTTC

clone size: few
J gene: TRBJ2-2
V gene: TRBV2
D gene: NA
CDR3 protein: CASSAEVTGELFF
CDR3 DNA: TGTGCCAGCAGTGCGGAGGTTACCGGGGAGCTGTTTTTT

clone size: many
J gene: TRBJ2-3
V gene: TRBV11-2
D gene: NA
CDR3 protein: CASSFRFGADTQYF
CDR3 DNA: TGTGCCAGCAGCTTCAGGTTTGGAGCAGATACGCAGTATTTT

clone size: NA
J gene: TRBJ2-7
V gene: TRBV28
D gene: NA
CDR3 protein: CASSLQGIVYEQYF
CDR3 DNA: TGTGCCAGCAGTTTACAGGGAATAGTCTACGAGCAGTACTTC

clone size: NA
J gene: TRBJ2-1
V gene: TRBV4-2
D gene: NA
CDR3 protein: CASSQEGRYNEQFF
CDR3 DNA: TGTGCCAGCAGCCAAGAGGGTAGATACAATGAGCAGTTCTTC

clone size: many
J gene: TRBJ1-1
V gene: TRBV11-2
D gene: NA
CDR3 protein: CASSFSVVTEAFF
CDR3 DNA: TGTGCCAGCAGCTTTTCAGTAGTAACTGAAGCTTTCTTT